The table lists the clone carrying this TCR beta chain with a few counts. The record originates from a study of blood T cell repertoires in COVID-19. On the study more broadly: Sites in the United States, Italy and Spain provided acute and convalescent COVID-19 samples. Sources were T cells, B-cell-depleted T cells, or PBMCs; the material itself was cDNA or gDNA.

Authors' processing steps: The assay estimated nucleated cells by amplifying reference gene primers. Assay used: immunoSEQ multiplex PCR; TCRdb lists only in-frame clones, some missing. V, J and clone size are those of that table, while D and trimming were read from the DNA. The sample includes around 50,000 clones, approximately 83% of them seen just once. The CDR3 sequence is 12 residues long. Germline CDR1 reads LGHNT; CDR2 reads FRNRAP. V gave up 6 bases and J gave up 3 bases, with 8 bases separating them. This clonotype originated in a man aged 65-85 years with acute or convalescent COVID-19. What was sequenced was peripheral blood. V is TRBV12-5 and J is TRBJ1-1, with D perhaps matching TRBD1 (5 bases). This CDR3 is CASGRGDTEAFF. The CDR3 DNA reads TGTGCTAGTGGGCGGGGGGACACTGAAGCTTTCTTT.